Listed here are 11 T cell receptor beta chains from one sample, sequenced in a study of T-cell reconstitution after alpha-beta-depleted transplantation in children. As it was prepared, the TCRbeta library received unique molecular identifiers. MiXCR, applied by TCRdb to the PCR reads, yields one record per CDR3 protein. The sample holds around 240,000 distinct CDR3 sequences, 9.7% seen once. The sample consisted of PBMCs from the stem cell graft donor, taken from the stem cell graft. These receptors all come from a human donor who donated a stem cell graft to a child with SCID.

Notes on this clonotype: This may be a read error: a much more frequent sequence differs by one nucleotide. As the CDR3 is not closed by the conserved phenylalanine or tryptophan, this likely results from a read error. This rearrangement joins TRBV12-3 or TRBV12-4 to TRBJ2-3; D call uncertain. The CDR3 spans 11 residues. V was clipped by 6 bases and J by 6 bases, with 7 bases between them. The CDR3 DNA is TGTGCCAGCAGCCTCTGGGATACGCAGTATTAT. Amino acids: CASSLWDTQYY.

In its sample, this clonotype was seen many times. This rearrangement joins TRBV5-1 to TRBJ2-7, with unresolved D. Trimming took 0 bases from V and 3 from J, leaving 13 bases between them. In germline, CDR1 is SGHRS, CDR2 YFSETQ. The CDR3 totals 15 residues. CDR3 DNA: TGCGCCAGCAGCTTGGGGCAGTCTTGGGACTACGAGCAGTACTTC. Translation gives CASSLGQSWDYEQYF.

This clonotype has a handful of counts. V usage is TRBV19 and J usage is TRBJ1-1; the match to TRBD1 covers 11 bases. Germline CDR1 reads LNHDA; CDR2 reads SQIVND (reference sequence). V lost 4 bases and J lost 3; bases outside the gene matches: 10. The CDR3 spans 17 residues. CDR3 region: CASSTIGQGARYTEAFF. CDR3 in DNA: TGTGCCAGTAGTACCATAGGACAGGGGGCGAGGTACACTGAAGCTTTCTTT.

This clonotype was picked up many times. This chain joins TRBV5-5 and TRBJ1-1; a possible D gene is TRBD1 (6 bases). V lost 6 bases and J 1 base, leaving 13 bases between the germline ends. The CDR3 contains 14 residues. CDR1 and CDR2 from the germline V gene are SGHKS and YYEKEE (reference sequence). The CDR3 DNA reads TGTGCCAGCAACCCGACAGGAAAGAACACTGAAGCTTTCTTT. Protein: CASNPTGKNTEAFF.

This clonotype was counted at least ten times. This chain links TRBV4-1 with TRBJ2-5, with 8 bases aligning to TRBD2. Trimming removed 4 bases from V and 2 bases from J; junction bases left unmatched: 9. The CDR3 is 16 residues long. The germline V gene has CDR1 MGHRA and CDR2 YSYEKL. The CDR3 region is CASSLGAGAGQETQYF. In nucleotides, the CDR3 is TGCGCCAGCAGCCTGGGAGCGGGGGCCGGACAAGAGACCCAGTACTTC.

The chain has TRBV6-1 and TRBJ2-3; 9 bases match TRBD2. The CDR3 has 15 amino acids. Germline V gene lookup returns CDR1 MNHNS and CDR2 SASEGT. V shed 5 bases and J 1 base; nucleotides not matched to a gene: 4. Here the CDR3 DNA reads TGTGCCAGCAGTCCAATAGCGGGGGGCACAGATACGCAGTATTTT. Translating gives CASSPIAGGTDTQYF.

This clonotype was counted many times. The chain combines TRBV27 with TRBJ1-4; a possible D gene is TRBD1 (5 bases). Germline values: CDR1 MNHEY, CDR2 SMNVEV (reference sequence). Between the trimmed V and J ends, which lost 2 bases and 16 bases, there was a span of 17 bases. This CDR3 region has 13 residues. The CDR3 sequence is CASSLSRDESPFF. The CDR3 DNA reads as TGTGCCAGCAGTTTAAGTAGGGACGAGTCTCCGTTTTTT.

This clonotype was seen many times. V is TRBV10-3 and J is TRBJ1-2, with a tentative D call TRBD1 (5 bases). With 0 bases removed from V and 2 bases from J, the gap between germline ends came to 7 bases. CDR1 is ENHRY and CDR2 is SYGVKD in the germline V gene. The CDR3 is 14 residues long. In DNA, the CDR3 is TGTGCCATCAGTGAGTCAGGGGCGAACTATGGCTACACCTTC. This sequence encodes CAISESGANYGYTF.

Ten or more counts support this clonotype. The chain uses TRBV20-1 and TRBJ2-5; TRBD2 might be the D (6 bases). CDR3 size: 13 residues. V lost 1 base and J lost 5, with 11 bases in between. Per germline, CDR1 DFQATT and CDR2 SNEGSKA (reference sequence). DNA for the CDR3: TGCAGTGCTAGAGCGACTAGATTTGAGACCCAGTACTTC. It is translated as CSARATRFETQYF.

V is TRBV7-3 and J is TRBJ1-1; 8 positions agree with TRBD1. Trimming cost V 5 bases and J 4 bases; bases outside gene matches: 3. The CDR3 is 13 amino acids. Germline CDR1 SGHTA, CDR2 FQGTGA. The CDR3 spells CASSTDRGTEAFF. The CDR3 nucleotides read TGTGCCAGCAGCACTGACAGGGGCACTGAAGCTTTCTTT.

Ten or more counts support this clonotype. The chain couples TRBV5-5 to TRBJ2-1; D tentatively fits TRBD1 or TRBD2 (5 bases each). The germline gives CDR1 SGHKS, CDR2 YYEKEE (reference sequence). The V end was cut by 0 bases, the J end by 4 bases, with 11 bases between. The CDR3 has 15 amino acids. CDR3 in amino acids: CASSLGGGGYNEQFF. The CDR3 DNA follows: TGTGCCAGCAGCTTGGGGGGTGGGGGTTACAATGAGCAGTTCTTC.